The 17 T cell receptor beta chains reported below all come from one sample, sequenced in a study of blood T cell repertoires in COVID-19. This table comes from immunoSEQ multiplex PCR, and its TCRdb copy is limited to in-frame clones, with some not included. Of about 120,000 clones listed, over 75% are singletons. The sequencing sample was made of peripheral blood. The source of these receptors is a woman older than 75 with acute or convalescent COVID-19.

This rearrangement joins TRBV2 to TRBJ1-2; perhaps TRBD1 as D (5 bases). The CDR3 length is 15 residues. Per germline, CDR1 SNHLY and CDR2 FYNNEI. V lost 5 bases and J 6 bases, leaving 19 bases between the germline ends. CDR3 DNA: TGTGCCAGCAGTACCTCTGGGGGGGTTATAAATGGCTACACCTTC. Translation gives CASSTSGGVINGYTF. Full variable domain (missing parts from reference TRBV2 and TRBJ1-2): EPEVTQTPSHQVTQMGQEVILRCVPISNHLYFYWYRQILGQKVEFLVSFYNNEISEKSEIFDDQFSVERPDGSNFTLKIRSTKLEDSAMYFCASSTSGGVINGYTFGSGTRLTVV.

This clone was found a few times. The J gene is TRBJ2-7, the V gene TRBV5-1; 11 bases are a match to TRBD2. Unmatched junction bases numbered 11, after V lost 4 bases and J lost 2 bases. Per the germline V gene, CDR1 is SGHRS and CDR2 is YFSETQ. The CDR3 runs 17 residues. CDR3 in DNA: TGCGCCAGCAGCCCCTCCGTACTAGCGGGGGTTCCCTACGAGCAGTACGTC. Translation: CASSPSVLAGVPYEQYV.

The rearrangement uses TRBV3-1 (or the pseudogene TRBV3-2) and TRBJ1-1, with D uncertain. Looked up from germline, CDR1 is LGHDT and CDR2 is YNNKEL (reference sequence). This CDR3 has 14 residues. V was cut by 4 bases and J by 3 bases, with 12 bases left in between. The CDR3 region is CASSLVQQDTEAFF. The CDR3 DNA follows: TGTGCCAGCAGCCTCGTACAGCAAGACACTGAAGCTTTCTTT.

This clone came up once. The chain carries TRBV7-2 and TRBJ1-5; D is perhaps TRBD1 (6 bases). V was cut by 5 bases and J by 2 bases, with 16 bases left in between. Germline V gene data show CDR1 as SGHTA and CDR2 as FQGNSA. This CDR3 is 16 amino acids long. Written as DNA, the CDR3 is TGTGCCAGCAGCGTCAACAGGGCCCTGGGCAATCAGCCCCAGCATTTT. Translated: CASSVNRALGNQPQHF. The full variable domain, in which reference TRBV7-2 and TRBJ1-5 provide the parts outside the CDR3, is GAGVSQSPSNKVTEKGKDVELRCDPISGHTALYWYRQSLGQGLEFLIYFQGNSAPDKSGLPSDRFSAERTGGSVSTLTIQRTQQEDSAVYLCASSVNRALGNQPQHFGDGTRLSIL.

This rearrangement joins TRBV3-1 (or the pseudogene TRBV3-2) to TRBJ1-1; TRBD1 might be the D (6 bases). Germline V lookup: CDR1 LGHDT, CDR2 YNNKEL (reference sequence). The CDR3 consists of 14 residues. With 10 bases removed from V and 2 bases from J, the gap between germline ends came to 17 bases. CDR3 coding DNA: TGTGCCACCTGGGGCGGGGGCGTCAACACTGAAGCTTTCTTT. Amino acid sequence: CATWGGGVNTEAFF.

The genes are TRBV12-5 and TRBJ1-1; the D gene is possibly TRBD1 (6 bases). This CDR3 has 14 residues. V lost 7 bases and J lost 4, with 16 bases in between. Germline-derived CDR1 and CDR2 are LGHNT and FRNRAP. CDR3 amino acids: CASAELRGSTEAFF. The DNA of the CDR3 is TGTGCTAGTGCCGAACTCAGGGGTAGCACTGAAGCTTTCTTT.

The rearrangement links TRBV7-9 to TRBJ2-7; the D gene is possibly TRBD1 (6 bases). Trimming shortened V by 5 bases and J by 1 base, and 9 bases separated the two germline ends. From germline, CDR1 is SEHNR and CDR2 FQNEAQ (reference sequence). The CDR3 contains 13 residues. In DNA form, the CDR3 reads TGTGCCAGCAGCCCCGGACAGTCCTACGAGCAGTACGTC. This gives the protein CASSPGQSYEQYV.

A word on this clone: Other DNA sequences from this sample encode an identical CDR3 as well. The chain combines TRBV28 with TRBJ1-2; TRBD1 aligns across 9 bases. The V segment lost 3 bases and the J segment 8 bases; nucleotides outside the gene matches: 4. Germline loops: CDR1 MDHEN, CDR2 SYDVKM. The length of the CDR3 is 13 residues. CDR3 DNA sequence: TGTGCCAGCAGTTTGGGACAGGGATACGGCTACACCTTC. It codes for CASSLGQGYGYTF.

The rearrangement links TRBV15 to TRBJ2-1, with D maybe TRBD2 (6 bases). CDR3 length: 14 residues. CDR1 LNHNV and CDR2 YYDKDF come from the germline V gene (reference sequence). V was clipped by 0 bases and J by 7 bases, with 10 bases between them. CDR3 loop: CATSRDRGGNEQFF. Written as DNA, the CDR3 is TGTGCCACCAGCAGAGATCGTGGGGGGAATGAGCAGTTCTTC.

The rearrangement uses TRBV5-1 and TRBJ2-7; maybe TRBD1 (6 bases). Germline lookup yields CDR1 SGHRS and CDR2 YFSETQ. V was shortened by 2 bases and J by 7 bases, with 13 bases between the two germline ends. CDR3 length: 13 residues. CDR3 sequence reads: CASSLRGQSEQYF. The CDR3 coding sequence is TGCGCCAGCAGCTTACGAGGACAGTCGGAGCAGTACTTC.

V and J are TRBV4-3 and TRBJ2-2; D possibly corresponds to TRBD2 (7 bases). V was shortened by 4 bases and J by 4 bases, with 19 bases between the two germline ends. There are 17 residues in the CDR3. CDR1 and CDR2 (germline): LGHNA, YSLEER. CDR3 coding DNA: TGCGCCAGCAGCCCCACCGGGGGGCCGGCGAGCACCGGGGAGCTGTTTTTT. Protein: CASSPTGGPASTGELFF.

The rearrangement joins TRBV2 to TRBJ2-7; weak D call: TRBD1 (6 bases). The V and J ends lost 4 bases and 10 bases respectively, with 17 bases between them. Germline lookup yields CDR1 SNHLY and CDR2 FYNNEI. The CDR3 is 13 residues long. The CDR3 DNA reads as TGTGCCAGCAGTGGAGAGGGGACATCAAGACAGTACGTC. Amino acids: CASSGEGTSRQYV.

The chain is built from TRBV5-4 and TRBJ2-5; no clear D. Looked up from germline, CDR1 is SGHNT and CDR2 is YYREEE (reference sequence). Trimming removed 2 bases from V and 3 bases from J, with 8 bases in between. This CDR3 has 13 residues. CDR3 loop: CASSLNREETQYF. For the CDR3, the DNA is TGTGCCAGCAGCTTAAACCGAGAAGAGACCCAGTACTTC. Full variable domain (remainder filled in from reference TRBV5-4 and TRBJ2-5): ETGVTQSPTHLIKTRGQQVTLRCSSQSGHNTVSWYQQALGQGPQFIFQYYREEENGRGNFPPRFSGLQFPNYSSELNVNALELDDSALYLCASSLNREETQYFGPGTRLLVL.

J is TRBJ2-4 and V is TRBV7-9, with D perhaps TRBD2 (5 bases). With 0 bases removed from V and 11 bases from J, the gap between germline ends came to 8 bases. The CDR3 loop spans 12 amino acids. Germline V gives CDR1 SEHNR, CDR2 FQNEAQ (reference sequence). CDR3 in amino acids: CASSLATGFQYF. The CDR3 coding sequence is TGTGCCAGCAGCTTAGCAACGGGATTTCAGTACTTC. Complete variable domain (other parts from reference TRBV7-9 and TRBJ2-4): DTGVSQNPRHKITKRGQNVTFRCDPISEHNRLYWYRQTLGQGPEFLTYFQNEAQLEKSRLLSDRFSAERPKGSFSTLEIQRTEQGDSAMYLCASSLATGFQYFGAGTRLSVL.

This sequence joins TRBV5-1 and TRBJ2-1, with a tentative D call TRBD1 (6 bases). The CDR3 sequence is 18 residues long. Germline V CDR1 and CDR2: SGHRS, YFSETQ. V was cut by 3 bases and J by 4 bases, with 23 bases left in between. The DNA for the CDR3 is TGCGCCAGCAGCTGGGGGCGATCGACCGGGACACATTACAATGAGCAGTTCTTC. Translation gives CASSWGRSTGTHYNEQFF.

This clone has a single count. The chain carries TRBV19 and TRBJ1-1; TRBD1 is a possible D gene (6 bases). Germline CDR1 LNHDA, CDR2 SQIVND (reference sequence). The CDR3 runs 14 residues. The germline V and J ends were trimmed by 6 bases and 1 base, with 12 bases remaining between them. The CDR3 sequence: CASSHREENTEAFF. The CDR3 DNA reads as TGTGCCAGTAGCCACAGGGAAGAGAACACTGAAGCTTTCTTT.

The V and J genes are TRBV4-3 and TRBJ2-1; 10 bases align to TRBD1. There are 14 residues in the CDR3. The V gene end was trimmed by 4 bases and the J gene end by 10 bases; junction bases not matched to a gene: 7. Germline assignment: CDR1 LGHNA and CDR2 YSLEER. CDR3 DNA sequence: TGCGCCAGCAGCCCTAGGACAGGGGGAGACGAGCAGTTCTTC. It specifies CASSPRTGGDEQFF.